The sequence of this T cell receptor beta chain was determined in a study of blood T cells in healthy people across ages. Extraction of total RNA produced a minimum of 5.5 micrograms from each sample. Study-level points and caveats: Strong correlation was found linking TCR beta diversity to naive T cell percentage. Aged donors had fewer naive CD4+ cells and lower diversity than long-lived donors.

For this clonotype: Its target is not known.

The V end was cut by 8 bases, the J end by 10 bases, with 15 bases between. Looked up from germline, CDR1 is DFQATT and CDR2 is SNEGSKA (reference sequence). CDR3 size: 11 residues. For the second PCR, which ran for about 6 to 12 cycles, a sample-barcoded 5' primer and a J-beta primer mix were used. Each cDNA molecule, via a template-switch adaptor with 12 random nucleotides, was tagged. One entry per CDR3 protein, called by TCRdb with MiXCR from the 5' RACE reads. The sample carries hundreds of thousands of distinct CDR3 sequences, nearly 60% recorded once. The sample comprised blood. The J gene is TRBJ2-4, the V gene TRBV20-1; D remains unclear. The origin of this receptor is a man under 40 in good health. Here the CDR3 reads CSPDPSGIQYF. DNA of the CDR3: TGCAGTCCAGACCCCAGTGGGATTCAGTACTTC.